This TCR beta chain was sequenced during a study of graft-versus-host responses after intestinal transplantation. As for the study in general: Recipients got multivisceral, liver-intestinal, or isolated intestinal transplants.

With regard to this clone: Its antigen is undetermined.

With V trimmed by 4 bases and J by 1 base, 6 bases remained unmatched. This CDR3 is built from 15 residues. CDR1 and CDR2 from the germline V gene are MGHDK and SYGVNS. The method was immunoSEQ multiplex PCR; TCRdb's version includes in-frame clones alone and lacks a portion of them. The table shows around 99,000 clones, with about 93% occurring only once. The sample was unstimulated CD8+ T cells sorted from spleen or lymph node cells, taken before intestinal transplant. The V gene is TRBV25-1, the J gene TRBJ2-5; the match to TRBD1 covers 7 bases. The clonotype comes from a human donor who received an intestinal transplant. CDR3: CASSVPTGSQETQYF. CDR3 coding DNA: TGTGCCAGCAGTGTACCGACAGGGTCCCAAGAGACCCAGTACTTC.